Here is one TCR beta chain with its context. In the original workflow: Quantification of nucleated cells was approximated via reference gene primer amplification. Generated by immunoSEQ multiplex PCR, the TCRdb table keeps only in-frame clones and is missing some. Clone size and V and J calls were adopted from that table, with D and trimming inferred from the DNA. The sample lists approximately 310,000 clones, around nine tenths occurring once. This sample is part of a study of blood T cell repertoires in COVID-19. Background on the study: The samples span acute and convalescent COVID-19 from the United States, Italy and Spain.

Between the trimmed V and J ends, which lost 4 bases and 4 bases, there was a span of 17 bases. Germline CDR1 is MNHEY and CDR2 is SVGEGT. This CDR3 region has 15 residues. V and J are TRBV6-2 or TRBV6-3 and TRBJ2-7, with D maybe TRBD1 (6 bases). Specimen: peripheral blood. The receptor was derived from a man aged 45 to 65 with active or convalescent COVID-19. The CDR3 DNA is TGTGCCAGCAGTTTCTCCTGGGGGCAAGGTTACGAGCAGTACTTC. This encodes CASSFSWGQGYEQYF.